This section outlines one T cell receptor beta chain sequence together with its context. Its antigen is unknown. The sample originates from a study of cytomegalovirus exposure and HLA in healthy donors. Study-wide context: Earlier work reported 117 million unique TCR beta sequences from roughly 180 million T cells. Study-wide results and caveats: Follow-up analysis found HLA locus-dependent TCR association rates, highest for DRB1 and lowest for HLA-C. Among the sequence variants, a highly shared cluster was likely an artifact of sequencing. In a later analysis, a genetic analysis reported fewer productive-TCR N-insertions in an Asian-associated ancestry cluster than the cohort average.

Use of 60 Vbeta and 13 Jbeta primers characterized the PCR. Generated by immunoSEQ multiplex PCR, the TCRdb table keeps only in-frame clones and is missing some. The sample includes over 120,000 clones, 80% seen only once; the top ten take roughly 4.8%. Trimming left V 4 bases short and J 6 bases short, with 12 bases between. The CDR3 has 14 residues. Germline-derived CDR1 and CDR2 are SGHAT and FQNNGV. J is TRBJ2-2 and V is TRBV11-2; TRBD1 is a possible D gene (6 bases). The sample comprised PBMCs. The TCR was taken from a man between 35 and 55 years old in good health and CMV-seronegative. The CDR3 nucleotides are TGTGCCAGCAGCTCCGTCCCAGGGGCCGGGGAGCTGTTTTTT. As protein: CASSSVPGAGELFF.